Detailed here is one TCR beta chain. Looked up from germline, CDR1 is SGHAT and CDR2 is FQNNGV. The CDR3 extends over 14 amino acids. V lost 0 bases to trimming and J lost 13 bases, with 16 bases between them. TCRdb independently ran MiXCR on the RT-PCR reads; one entry per CDR3 protein. The sample shows about 680,000 distinct CDR3 sequences, 14% of them seen only once. The J gene is TRBJ2-1, the V gene TRBV11-2; D call uncertain. The sample was memory CD4+ T cells from blood. This receptor was identified in a female donor in good health, serving as a healthy control. The CDR3 DNA follows: TGTGCCAGCAGCTTAGAGGGGTTGGTAGGTGGACAGTTCTTC. It translates to CASSLEGLVGGQFF.